This entry features one T cell receptor beta chain sequence. This CDR3 comprises 17 residues. Germline V gene sequence: CDR1 SEHNR, CDR2 FQNEAQ (reference sequence). V was trimmed by 4 bases and J by 5 bases, leaving 20 bases between them. Sequenced by immunoSEQ multiplex PCR; TCRdb stores in-frame clones only, minus some. The table records approximately 13,000 clones, around four fifths of them present only once. The data belong to a study of blood T cell repertoires in COVID-19. This receptor was obtained from a woman aged 55 to 70 with acute or convalescent COVID-19. The J gene is TRBJ2-2, the V gene TRBV7-9, with D tentatively TRBD2 (6 bases). The sequencing input was peripheral blood. The CDR3 DNA reads as TGTGCCAGCAGCTCGACTACCGGGACTTTGAAGACCGGGGAGCTGTTTTTT. Translating it yields CASSSTTGTLKTGELFF.